This T cell receptor beta chain was captured by sequencing in a study of T-cell memory formation after mild COVID-19. Each CDR3 protein gets one entry after TCRdb re-called the 5' RACE reads with MiXCR. The table records about 400,000 distinct CDR3 sequences, more than 15% of them present only once. General study points: Second-wave clones reaching peak frequency on day 37 lacked confirmed SARS-CoV-2 specificity. CD4+ bias marked clones expanding day 15 to 37, unlike balanced contracting clones.

On this clonotype: Its antigen is undetermined.

Sequencing used PBMCs or a T cell subset sorted from them (not recorded which). The sequence was collected from a man between 18 and 35 years old who had mild COVID-19 (a few samples of this study predate the infection). Cell type and time point are not known.

CDR3 amino acids: CASSPPFGSSTDTQYF. CDR3 DNA: TGTGCCAGCAGTCCCCCATTCGGATCTAGCACAGATACGCAGTATTTT. V usage is TRBV6-6 and J usage is TRBJ2-3; D call uncertain. Trimming shortened V by 5 bases and J by 0 bases, and 15 bases separated the two germline ends. Germline values: CDR1 MNHNY, CDR2 SVGAGI (reference sequence). This CDR3 region has 16 residues.